This T cell receptor beta chain was obtained from a study of blood T cells in healthy people across ages. The study, taken as a whole, reports: Unknown donor CMV status possibly confounded expanded clonotype changes. PBMCs left unsorted prevented a conclusive naive versus antigen-experienced comparison.

Each donor's blood draw was 7.5 to 10 milliliters of peripheral blood. There were at least 6 micrograms of total RNA extracted from every sample. PCR was performed a second time for about 7 to 11 cycles using a sample-barcoded 5' primer and a J-beta primer mix. MiXCR was run by TCRdb on the 5' RACE reads, yielding one entry per CDR3 protein. There are approximately 730,000 distinct CDR3 sequences in the sample; about 40% occur only once, and more than 20% lies in the top ten. As concerns this clonotype: Its specificity is not known.

This TCR came from a woman between 55 and 75 years old in good health. The sample was blood.

In DNA, the CDR3 is TGTGCCAGCAGCAAAAGGCTTCAAACGACTAGCGCCTACAATGAGCAGTTCTTC. Translating it yields CASSKRLQTTSAYNEQFF. V gene TRBV21-1 combines with J gene TRBJ2-1. TRBV21-1 is listed as a pseudogene. CDR3 length: 18 amino acids.